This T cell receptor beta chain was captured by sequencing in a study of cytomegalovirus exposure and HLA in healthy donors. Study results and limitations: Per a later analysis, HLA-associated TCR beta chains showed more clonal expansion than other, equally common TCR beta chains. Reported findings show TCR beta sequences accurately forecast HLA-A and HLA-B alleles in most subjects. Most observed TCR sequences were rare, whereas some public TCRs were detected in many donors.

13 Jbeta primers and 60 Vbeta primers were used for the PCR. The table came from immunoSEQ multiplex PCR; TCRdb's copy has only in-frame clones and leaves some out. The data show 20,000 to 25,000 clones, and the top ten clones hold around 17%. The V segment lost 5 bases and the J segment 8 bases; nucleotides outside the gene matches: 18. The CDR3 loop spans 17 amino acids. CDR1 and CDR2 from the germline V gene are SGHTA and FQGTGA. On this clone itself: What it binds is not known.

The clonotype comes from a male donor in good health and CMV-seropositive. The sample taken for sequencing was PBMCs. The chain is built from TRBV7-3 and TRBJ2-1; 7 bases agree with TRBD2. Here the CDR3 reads CASSLRRTREKAHEQFF. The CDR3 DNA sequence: TGTGCCAGCAGCCTGCGAAGGACGCGGGAGAAGGCCCATGAGCAGTTCTTC.